This TCR beta chain was obtained from a study of cytomegalovirus exposure and HLA in healthy donors. After removal of 3 bases from V and 1 base from J, the junction contained 4 bases not matched to a gene. CDR1 ENHRY and CDR2 SYGVKD come from the germline V gene. This CDR3 comprises 15 residues. The PCR had 60 Vbeta and 13 Jbeta primers. TCRdb keeps only in-frame clones here, not all; method: immunoSEQ multiplex PCR. The sample contains 100,000 to 150,000 clones, 75% to 85% of which appear only once. The chain employs TRBV10-3 and TRBJ2-5; 8 bases line up with TRBD2. Input material: PBMCs. This TCR came from a girl aged 2 to 9 in good health and CMV-seronegative. CDR3 DNA sequence: TGTGCCATCAGTGATGGAGCGGGGGTCCAAGAGACCCAGTACTTC. Amino acids: CAISDGAGVQETQYF.